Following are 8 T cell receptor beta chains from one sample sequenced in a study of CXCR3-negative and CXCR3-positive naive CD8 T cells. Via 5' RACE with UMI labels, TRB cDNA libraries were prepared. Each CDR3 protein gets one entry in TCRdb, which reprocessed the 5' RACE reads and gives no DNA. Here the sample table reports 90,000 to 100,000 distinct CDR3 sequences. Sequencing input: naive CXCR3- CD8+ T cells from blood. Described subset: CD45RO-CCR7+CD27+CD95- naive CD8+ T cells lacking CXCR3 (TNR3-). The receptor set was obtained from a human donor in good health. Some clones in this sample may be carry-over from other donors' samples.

The CDR3 is CASSPNYYEQYF. The J gene is TRBJ2-7, the V gene TRBV27. The CDR3 covers 12 residues. Per germline, CDR1 MNHEY and CDR2 SMNVEV (reference sequence).

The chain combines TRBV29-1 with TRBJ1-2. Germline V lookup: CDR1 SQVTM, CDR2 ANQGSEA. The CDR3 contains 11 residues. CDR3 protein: CSVEVRGGYTF.

CDR3 protein: CATHRDDPYEQYF. This rearrangement joins TRBV6-6 to TRBJ2-7; checking the TCRdb D call of TRBD1 is not possible without DNA. Germline V gene lookup returns CDR1 MNHNY and CDR2 SVGAGI (reference sequence). This CDR3 is 13 amino acids long.

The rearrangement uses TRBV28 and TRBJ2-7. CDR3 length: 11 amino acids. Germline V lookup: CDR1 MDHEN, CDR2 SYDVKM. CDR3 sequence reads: CASSRPYEQYF. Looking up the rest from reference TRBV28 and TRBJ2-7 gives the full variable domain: DVKVTQSSRYLVKRTGEKVFLECVQDMDHENMFWYRQDPGLGLRLIYFSYDVKMKEKGDIPEGYSVSREKKERFSLILESASTNQTSMYLCASSRPYEQYFGPGTRLTVT.

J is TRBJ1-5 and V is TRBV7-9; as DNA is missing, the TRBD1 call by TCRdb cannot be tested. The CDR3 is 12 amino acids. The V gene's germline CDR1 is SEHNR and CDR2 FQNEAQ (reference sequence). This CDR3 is CASSAGIQPQHF.

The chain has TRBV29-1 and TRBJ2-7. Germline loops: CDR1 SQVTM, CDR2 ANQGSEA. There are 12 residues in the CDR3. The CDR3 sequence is CSVIDNSYEQYF.

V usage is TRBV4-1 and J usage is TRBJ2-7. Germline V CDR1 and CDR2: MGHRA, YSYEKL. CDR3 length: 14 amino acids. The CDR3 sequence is CASSQETIQYEQYF.

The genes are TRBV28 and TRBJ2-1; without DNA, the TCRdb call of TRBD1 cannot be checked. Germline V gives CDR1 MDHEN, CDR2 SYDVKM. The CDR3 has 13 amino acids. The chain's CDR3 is CASSFSGLDEQFF.